The T cell receptor (beta chain) described here comes from a study of blood T cell repertoires in COVID-19 (TCRdb year 2020). Describing the broader study: The collaborator samples originated in the United States, Italy and Spain and spanned the acute and convalescent phases of COVID-19. The samples were drawn from the first 160 participants of the ongoing ImmuneRACE study and from over a thousand subjects provided by 6 global collaborators. Deeply sampled blood TCRbeta repertoires from subjects exposed to, actively infected with, or recovered from COVID-19 were included in the dataset. A de-identified subject ID, COVID-19 status, age in years and sex were almost always included in the sample metadata. The material from the prospective study consisted of cDNA or gDNA derived from T cells, B-cell-depleted T cells, or PBMCs. Where available, HLA class I and class II types were taken from metadata supplied by the sample provider and were not determined by assay-based typing. A freely available public database, intended as a resource for researchers studying the immune response to SARS-CoV-2, is where the repertoires were released. Here is what the overall study found, with its caveats: How much clinical and demographic metadata was included differed by source and by participant, and the metadata was provided uncurated.

Whole blood was collected in K2EDTA tubes by collaborating institutions according to the institutions' own protocols. For TCRbeta analysis, collaborators shipped samples as frozen whole blood, isolated PBMCs, or DNA extracted from either of those sample types. V and J are truncated by 6 bases and 1 base respectively, leaving an intervening sequence of 16 bases. The CDR3 goes from the cysteine to the phenylalanine over 16 residues. Only the CDR3 region is kept as DNA, spanning 48 bases read in frame from base 1. The germline V gene yields SGDLS for CDR1 and YYNGEE for CDR2. With regard to this clone: Its recognized antigen is unknown. No much larger clone exists at a distance of one base, and base qualities are not known.

TCRbeta CDR3 regions were amplified from genomic DNA using the immunoSEQ Assay, a bias-controlled multiplex PCR. The paper's processing steps were these. Within the assay, amplification of reference gene primers was used to estimate how many nucleated cells each sample contained. To quantify the absolute abundance of each unique TCRbeta CDR3 rearrangement, sequence reads were collapsed and filtered. For each sample, productive Simpson clonality was calculated as the square root of Simpson's diversity index over productive rearrangements. As stored in TCRdb, this immuneACCESS dataset retains in-frame rearrangements with V and J assigned. A fraction of the clones does not appear; measured against another copy, unresolved V genes explain less than half of the discrepancy, and the remainder lacks a known reason. V and J calls and clone size come straight from that table; D and trimming were deduced from the DNA. The sample data list over 60,000 clones, and approximately 86% of these were observed just once. Under 15% of the sample belongs to the ten largest clones.

Sequencing was done on a sample of peripheral blood. The sequence came from a woman aged 60 to 75 with acute or convalescent COVID-19. This chain is built from TRBV9 and TRBJ2-2; the D gene is possibly TRBD1, with 6 bases matching. At the DNA level, the sequence is TGTGCCAGCACGACAGGTTGGCGGCAGAACACCGGGGAGCTGTTTTTT. Protein translation: CASTTGWRQNTGELFF. Extended through the reference TRBV9 and TRBJ2-2 proteins, this CDR3 yields the full variable domain: DSGVTQTPKHLITATGQRVTLRCSPRSGDLSVYWYQQSLDQGLQFLIQYYNGEERAKGNILERFSAQQFPDLHSELNLSSLELGDSALYFCASTTGWRQNTGELFFGEGSRLTVL.